Each of the 2 T cell receptor beta chains below was sequenced from the same sample in a study of T cells in Graves' hyperthyroidism and ophthalmopathy. Amplified regions were TCR beta CDR3 sequences from RNA transcripts. HTBI primers drove first-round RT-PCR of the TCR CDR3. One entry per CDR3 protein, called by TCRdb with MiXCR from the multiplex PCR reads. This sample has roughly 500,000 distinct CDR3 sequences, with around 43% found just once. The material sequenced was peripheral blood or thyroid tissue (not recorded which). Receptors originate from an adult woman with Graves' disease, either hyperthyroidism or ophthalmopathy (not recorded which).

The V gene is TRBV20-1, the J gene TRBJ2-5; a possible D gene is TRBD2 (7 bases). The germline V and J ends were trimmed by 2 bases and 4 bases, with 23 bases remaining between them. This CDR3 has 17 residues. Germline V gene sequence: CDR1 DFQATT, CDR2 SNEGSKA (reference sequence). The CDR3 bases are TGCAGTGCTAGACCTCGCCGAGGGGGGGGAGTTAGAGAGACCCAGTACTTC. It codes for CSARPRRGGGVRETQYF.

The chain joins TRBV2 to TRBJ2-5, with D possibly TRBD2 on 6 matching bases. This CDR3 has 12 amino acids. Germline CDR1 is SNHLY and CDR2 is FYNNEI. V lost 8 bases to trimming and J lost 5 bases, with 12 bases between them. The CDR3 loop is CASRRRGETQYF. The CDR3 nucleotides read TGTGCCAGCCGGCGCCGGGGGGAGACCCAGTACTTC.